The 11 T cell receptor beta chains below come from one sample, sequenced in a study of glioma-infiltrating T cells. Amplification of TCR alpha and beta CDR3 regions from RNA used iRepertoire nested multiplex PCR. TCRdb reprocessed the multiplex PCR reads via MiXCR and lists one record per CDR3 protein. The table shows under 150,000 distinct CDR3 sequences, with approximately 26% occurring only once. The specimen sequenced was glioma tissue, nonneoplastic brain tissue, or PBMCs (not recorded which). Source of these receptors: a human donor with low-grade glioma or glioblastoma, undergoing nonglioma brain surgery, or in good health (not recorded which).

CDR3 nucleotide sequence: TGTGCCAGCAGCTTTGACCTAGGAAATGAAAAACTGTTTTTT. It specifies CASSFDLGNEKLFF. The chain links TRBV11-2 to TRBJ1-4; D not resolved. Germline V gene lookup returns CDR1 SGHAT and CDR2 FQNNGV. V shed 3 bases and J shed 5 bases, with 10 bases lying between them. CDR3 length: 14 residues.

Concerning this clonotype itself: A much larger clone sits a single nucleotide away, making a read error possible. The chain employs TRBV6-5 and TRBJ1-5; 10 bases match TRBD1. CDR1 and CDR2 (germline): MNHEY, SVGAGI. CDR3 size: 15 residues. Unmatched junction bases numbered 11, after V lost 6 bases and J lost 9 bases. CDR3 sequence reads: CASSHVGTGARPQHF. In DNA, the CDR3 is TGTGCCAGCAGCCACGTTGGGACAGGGGCACGGCCCCAGCATTTT.

This sequence joins TRBV5-1 and TRBJ2-3, with TRBD2 identical over 8 bases. The CDR3 covers 17 residues. Germline V lookup: CDR1 SGHRS, CDR2 YFSETQ. The V and J ends lost 1 base and 5 bases, in that order; junction bases with no gene match: 12. CDR3 nucleotide sequence: TGCGCCAGCAGCTTGTTGGGTAGCGGGGCCCAGGGAGATACGCAGTATTTT. As protein: CASSLLGSGAQGDTQYF.

This clonotype showed up just a few times. V is TRBV20-1 and J is TRBJ2-1; 8 bases map to TRBD2. Germline assignment: CDR1 DFQATT and CDR2 SNEGSKA (reference sequence). V gave up 6 bases and J gave up 8 bases; unmatched junction bases: 12. CDR3 length equals 14 residues. The DNA of the CDR3 is TGCAGTGCCCCGGCGGTTAGCGGGGTCTATGAGCAGTTCTTC. Translating gives CSAPAVSGVYEQFF.

This clonotype appeared a few times. V and J are TRBV20-1 and TRBJ2-3; 11 bases agree with TRBD2. Trimming took 4 bases from V and 2 from J; bases not matched to a gene: 11. This CDR3 has 17 residues. The germline CDR1 and CDR2 sequences are DFQATT and SNEGSKA (reference sequence). The CDR3 DNA is TGCAGTGCTACAGTCCTTTCTAGCGGGGGGCCCACAGATACGCAGTATTTT. This sequence encodes CSATVLSSGGPTDTQYF.

Ten or more counts support this clonotype. The rearrangement uses TRBV6-2 or TRBV6-3 and TRBJ2-1; 12 bases agree with TRBD2. CDR3 length equals 15 residues. V lost 5 bases, J lost 7 bases, and 6 bases stayed unmatched. Germline CDR1 is MNHEY and CDR2 is SVGEGT. The CDR3, as DNA: TGTGCCAGCAGTGATACTAGCGGGGGGTTTAATGAGCAGTTCTTC. Translating it yields CASSDTSGGFNEQFF.

This clonotype appeared many times. This chain connects TRBV2 to TRBJ1-5; a weak D match, TRBD1 (6 bases). V dropped 8 bases and J dropped 3 bases, with 11 bases sitting between them. CDR3 length: 13 amino acids. From germline, CDR1 is SNHLY and CDR2 FYNNEI. CDR3 sequence (DNA): TGTGCCAGCCGGGACACTCTCAATCAGCCCCAGCATTTT. This gives the protein CASRDTLNQPQHF.

On this clonotype: Being one base from a much bigger clone, this may be a read error. The rearrangement joins TRBV4-1 to TRBJ2-5; the D call may be TRBD1 or TRBD2 (5 bases each). Looked up from germline, CDR1 is MGHRA and CDR2 is YSYEKL. The CDR3 length is 16 residues. CDR3 DNA sequence: TGCGCCAGCAGCCAAGCGCGACAACACGAAGGGGAGACCCGGTACTTC. It translates to CASSQARQHEGETRYF.

This clonotype was recorded many times. The chain links TRBV29-1 to TRBJ1-2; D might be TRBD1 (5 bases). The V gene's germline CDR1 is SQVTM and CDR2 ANQGSEA. The CDR3 is 12 amino acids. V lost 7 bases and J 3 bases, leaving 12 bases between the germline ends. CDR3 nucleotide sequence: TGCAGCGGGCACAGGACTGACTATGGCTACACCTTC. The encoded protein is CSGHRTDYGYTF. Full variable domain (remainder filled in from reference TRBV29-1 and TRBJ1-2): SAVISQKPSRDICQRGTSLTIQCQVDSQVTMMFWYRQQPGQSLTLIATANQGSEATYESGFVIDKFPISRPNLTFSTLTVSNMSPEDSSIYLCSGHRTDYGYTFGSGTRLTVV.

This clonotype was detected many times. The rearrangement joins TRBV20-1 to TRBJ2-3; 10 nucleotides agree with TRBD2. Germline V CDR1 and CDR2: DFQATT, SNEGSKA (reference sequence). The CDR3 is 15 residues long. The J segment lost 6 bases and the V segment lost 1 base, leaving 7 bases of the junction unmatched. The CDR3, as DNA: TGCAGTGCTAGAGCTGTTAGCGGGGGGAAGGATACGCAGTATTTT. Protein product: CSARAVSGGKDTQYF.

V usage is TRBV10-3 and J usage is TRBJ2-3; TRBD1 is a possible D gene (6 bases). There are 15 residues in the CDR3. The germline CDR1 and CDR2 sequences are ENHRY and SYGVKD. V was clipped by 5 bases and J by 0 bases, with 12 bases between them. The CDR3 spells CAISNRVSSTDTQYF. CDR3 DNA sequence: TGTGCCATCAGTAACAGGGTATCTAGCACAGATACGCAGTATTTT.